These 11 T cell receptor beta chains were sequenced from one sample in a study of OX40 agonist ivuxolimab in advanced cancers. Assay used: immunoSEQ multiplex PCR; TCRdb lists only in-frame clones, some missing. Of 75,000 or so clones listed, roughly 80% were seen once; the top ten hold approximately 8.7%. The sample in question was CD4+ or CD8+ T cells sorted from blood, obtained in a trial of the OX40 agonist ivuxolimab. The source is an adult with an advanced solid tumor such as melanoma, head and neck, liver or kidney cancer.

The gene calls are TRBV18 and TRBJ1-1; no clear D. Germline V gives CDR1 KGHSH, CDR2 LQKENI. This CDR3 spans 14 amino acids. V was pared by 3 bases and J by 3 bases, with 11 bases between. DNA for the CDR3: TGTGCCAGCTCACCGATAGGGAGGGACACTGAAGCTTTCTTT. Translated, it gives CASSPIGRDTEAFF.

The J gene is TRBJ2-3, the V gene TRBV7-9; 8 bases line up with TRBD2. J gave up 2 bases and V 6 bases, and 4 bases lay outside the gene matches. This CDR3 has 14 residues. Germline CDR1 and CDR2: SEHNR and FQNEAQ (reference sequence). CDR3 protein: CASRGTSLTDTQYF. In DNA form, the CDR3 reads TGTGCCAGCAGAGGGACTAGTCTCACAGATACGCAGTATTTT.

The V and J genes are TRBV28 and TRBJ1-4; TRBD1 aligns across 7 bases. The CDR3 is 15 residues long. With 5 bases clipped from V and 3 bases from J, the junction kept 6 bases outside the gene matches. CDR1 and CDR2 (germline): MDHEN, SYDVKM. CDR3 region: CASSPTGAANEKLFF. The CDR3 DNA reads as TGTGCCAGCAGTCCCACAGGGGCGGCTAATGAAAAACTGTTTTTT.

The chain uses TRBV29-1 and TRBJ1-1; D is uncertain. V dropped 3 bases and J dropped 3 bases, with 17 bases sitting between them. The CDR3 totals 15 residues. Germline assignment: CDR1 SQVTM and CDR2 ANQGSEA. Written as DNA, the CDR3 is TGCAGCGTTGATGCCCCGGGCCGGGGAGACACTGAAGCTTTCTTT. Protein sequence: CSVDAPGRGDTEAFF.

This rearrangement joins TRBV2 to TRBJ2-5; 7 bases fit TRBD2. In germline, CDR1 is SNHLY, CDR2 FYNNEI. The length of the CDR3 is 14 residues. V dropped 6 bases and J dropped 5; count of bases not matched to a gene: 9. The CDR3 sequence: CASRGGAGFETQYF. CDR3 nucleotide sequence: TGTGCCAGCAGGGGAGGGGCAGGGTTTGAGACCCAGTACTTC.

The chain recombines TRBV7-8 with TRBJ2-7; 8 bases are shared with TRBD2. Germline lookup yields CDR1 SGHVS and CDR2 FQNEAQ. The junction had 4 bases not matched to a gene; V was cut back by 9 bases and J by 0 bases. The CDR3 totals 13 residues. CDR3 DNA sequence: TGTGCCAGTCAAAGCGGGAGCTCCTACGAGCAGTACTTC. The encoded protein is CASQSGSSYEQYF.

J is TRBJ2-7 and V is TRBV27; unclear D gene. The V end was cut by 2 bases, the J end by 3 bases, with 14 bases between. CDR1 and CDR2 from the germline V gene are MNHEY and SMNVEV (reference sequence). The CDR3 extends over 15 amino acids. CDR3 in DNA: TGTGCCAGCAGTTTAAAAAGGGTTCCCTACTACGAGCAGTACTTC. Translated: CASSLKRVPYYEQYF.

The chain is built from TRBV28 and TRBJ1-4; 7 nucleotides match TRBD1. CDR1 and CDR2 from the germline V gene are MDHEN and SYDVKM. The V segment lost 6 bases and the J segment 4 bases; nucleotides outside the gene matches: 11. CDR3 length: 16 residues. The CDR3 sequence is CASSHHEQGGNEKLFF. In nucleotides, the CDR3 is TGTGCCAGCAGCCACCACGAGCAGGGGGGTAATGAAAAACTGTTTTTT. Drawing the rest from reference TRBV28 and TRBJ1-4, the complete variable domain is DVKVTQSSRYLVKRTGEKVFLECVQDMDHENMFWYRQDPGLGLRLIYFSYDVKMKEKGDIPEGYSVSREKKERFSLILESASTNQTSMYLCASSHHEQGGNEKLFFGSGTQLSVL.

This chain uses TRBV7-2 with TRBJ1-4; D ambiguous. The CDR3 consists of 14 residues. V was trimmed by 2 bases and J by 7 bases, leaving 11 bases between them. Germline CDR1 is SGHTA and CDR2 is FQGNSA. CDR3 sequence: CASSLIPVAEKLFF. The DNA for the CDR3 is TGTGCCAGCAGCTTAATCCCCGTGGCTGAAAAACTGTTTTTT.

The CDR3 nucleotides are TGTGCCAGCAGTTTATCAGGACAGGGGTCCTATGGCTACACCTTC. It specifies CASSLSGQGSYGYTF. V usage is TRBV27 and J usage is TRBJ1-2; the match to TRBD1 covers 9 bases. Germline values: CDR1 MNHEY, CDR2 SMNVEV (reference sequence). The CDR3 length is 15 residues. V lost 0 bases, J lost 4 bases, and 3 bases stayed unmatched.

V is TRBV6-6 and J is TRBJ2-5, with 11 bases that match TRBD2. Germline lookup yields CDR1 MNHNY and CDR2 SVGAGI (reference sequence). V shed 7 bases, J shed 0 bases, and the junction held 7 bases outside the gene matches. The CDR3 sequence is 16 residues long. CDR3 amino acids: CASTRRTSGHQETQYF. Written as DNA, the CDR3 is TGTGCCAGCACCCGAAGGACTAGCGGGCACCAAGAGACCCAGTACTTC.